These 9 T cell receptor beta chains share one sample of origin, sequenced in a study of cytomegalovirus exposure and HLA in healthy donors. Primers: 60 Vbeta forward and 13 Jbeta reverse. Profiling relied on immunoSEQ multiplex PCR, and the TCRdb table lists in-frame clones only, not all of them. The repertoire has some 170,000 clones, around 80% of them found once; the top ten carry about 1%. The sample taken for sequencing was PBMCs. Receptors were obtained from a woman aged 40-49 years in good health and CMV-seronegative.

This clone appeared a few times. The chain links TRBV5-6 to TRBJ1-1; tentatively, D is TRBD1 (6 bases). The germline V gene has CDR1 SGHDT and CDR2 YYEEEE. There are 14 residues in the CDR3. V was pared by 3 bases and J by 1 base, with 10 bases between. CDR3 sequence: CASSSRGRNTEAFF. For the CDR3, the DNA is TGTGCCAGCAGCTCCAGGGGCCGGAACACTGAAGCTTTCTTT. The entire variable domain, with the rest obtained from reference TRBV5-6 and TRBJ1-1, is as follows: DAGVTQSPTHLIKTRGQQVTLRCSPKSGHDTVSWYQQALGQGPQFIFQYYEEEERQRGNFPDRFSGHQFPNYSSELNVNALLLGDSALYLCASSSRGRNTEAFFGQGTRLTVV.

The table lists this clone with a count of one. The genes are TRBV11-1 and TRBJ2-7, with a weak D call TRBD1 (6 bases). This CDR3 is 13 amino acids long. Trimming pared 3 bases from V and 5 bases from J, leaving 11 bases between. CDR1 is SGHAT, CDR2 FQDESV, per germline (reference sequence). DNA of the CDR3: TGTGCCAGCAGCTTTAAACAGGGTGACGAGCAGTACTTC. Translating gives CASSFKQGDEQYF.

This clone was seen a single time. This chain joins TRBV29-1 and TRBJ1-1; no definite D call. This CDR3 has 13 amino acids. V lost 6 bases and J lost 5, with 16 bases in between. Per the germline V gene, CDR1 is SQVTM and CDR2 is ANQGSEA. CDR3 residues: CSVGREKDTEAFF. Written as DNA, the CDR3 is TGCAGCGTGGGGAGGGAGAAGGATACTGAAGCTTTCTTT.

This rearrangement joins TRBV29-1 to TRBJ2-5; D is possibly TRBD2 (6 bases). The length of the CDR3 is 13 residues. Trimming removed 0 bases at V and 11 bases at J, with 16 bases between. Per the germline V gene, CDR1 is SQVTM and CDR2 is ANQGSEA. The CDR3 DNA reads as TGCAGCGTTGAAGATGAGAGGGAGGCGAAGCAGTACTTC. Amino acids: CSVEDEREAKQYF.

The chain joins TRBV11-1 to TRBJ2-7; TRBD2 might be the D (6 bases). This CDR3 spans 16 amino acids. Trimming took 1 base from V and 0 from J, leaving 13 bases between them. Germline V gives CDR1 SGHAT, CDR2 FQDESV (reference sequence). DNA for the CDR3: TGTGCCAGCAGCTTAGACGGGCGGGATAGCTCCTACGAGCAGTACTTC. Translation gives CASSLDGRDSSYEQYF.

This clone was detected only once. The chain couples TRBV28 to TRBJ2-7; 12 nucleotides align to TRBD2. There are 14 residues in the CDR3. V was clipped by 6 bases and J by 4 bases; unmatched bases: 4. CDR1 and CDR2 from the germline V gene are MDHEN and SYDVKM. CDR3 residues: CASSRLAGVYEQYF. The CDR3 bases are TGTGCCAGCAGCAGACTAGCGGGAGTATACGAGCAGTACTTC.

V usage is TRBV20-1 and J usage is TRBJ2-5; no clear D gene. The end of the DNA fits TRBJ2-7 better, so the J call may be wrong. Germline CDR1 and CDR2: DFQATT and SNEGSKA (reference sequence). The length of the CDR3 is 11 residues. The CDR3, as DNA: TGCAGTGCTAGCCGCGTCACCGAGCAGTACTTC. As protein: CSASRVTEQYF.

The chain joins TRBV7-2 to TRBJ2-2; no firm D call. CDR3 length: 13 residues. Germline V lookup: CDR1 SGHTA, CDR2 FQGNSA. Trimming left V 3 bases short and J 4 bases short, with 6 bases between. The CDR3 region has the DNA TGTGCCAGCAGCTTGCAGGCCACCGGGGAGCTGTTTTTT. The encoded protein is CASSLQATGELFF.

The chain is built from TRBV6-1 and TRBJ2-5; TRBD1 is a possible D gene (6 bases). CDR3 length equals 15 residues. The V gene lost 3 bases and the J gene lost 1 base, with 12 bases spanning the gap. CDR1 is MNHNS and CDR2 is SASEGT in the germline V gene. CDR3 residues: CASSDQGTPQETQYF. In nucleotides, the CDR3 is TGTGCCAGCAGTGATCAGGGGACCCCCCAAGAGACCCAGTACTTC.